These 16 T cell receptor beta chains were all obtained from the same sample, sequenced in a study of control samples from healthy donors and cancer patients. This table comes from immunoSEQ multiplex PCR, and its TCRdb copy is limited to in-frame clones, with some not included. Here the sample spans 90,000 to 110,000 clones, around 89% being singletons. Sequenced input: blood. These TCRs come from a woman in her forties or fifties in good health.

The chain employs TRBV30 and TRBJ2-2; D not resolved. V shed 3 bases and J shed 0 bases, with 14 bases lying between them. Germline values: CDR1 GTSNPN, CDR2 SVGIG (reference sequence). The CDR3 is 16 residues long. CDR3 nucleotides: TGTGCCTGGAGAGATTTACGGCAGGCGAACACCGGGGAGCTGTTTTTT. It specifies CAWRDLRQANTGELFF.

The rearrangement joins TRBV9 to TRBJ2-1; maybe TRBD1 (6 bases). V was clipped by 0 bases and J by 8 bases, with 12 bases between them. Germline CDR1 and CDR2: SGDLS and YYNGEE. CDR3 length: 14 amino acids. CDR3 nucleotide sequence: TGTGCCAGCAGCGTAGTTGAGGGGGAGCATGAGCAGTTCTTC. Translation: CASSVVEGEHEQFF.

The chain links TRBV29-1 to TRBJ2-3, with 9 nucleotides matching TRBD2. V gave up 5 bases and J gave up 6 bases; unmatched junction bases: 15. CDR1 and CDR2 from the germline V gene are SQVTM and ANQGSEA. CDR3 length equals 16 residues. The CDR3 is CSVLFGLAGSSDTQYF. The CDR3 nucleotides read TGCAGCGTTTTATTCGGGCTAGCGGGGTCATCGGATACGCAGTATTTT.

V usage is TRBV4-3 and J usage is TRBJ2-2; D might be TRBD2 (6 bases). The CDR3 spans 10 residues. The germline V gene encodes CDR1 LGHNA and CDR2 YSLEER. V gave up 8 bases and J gave up 14 bases, with 12 bases separating them. CDR3 sequence: CASPLGGLFF. The CDR3 DNA follows: TGCGCCAGCCCCCTCGGGGGACTGTTTTTT.

The V and J genes are TRBV7-2 and TRBJ1-3, with 7 bases aligning to TRBD1. V shed 5 bases and J 4 bases; nucleotides not matched to a gene: 5. The CDR3 runs to 14 residues. Germline CDR1 is SGHTA and CDR2 is FQGNSA. Here the CDR3 DNA reads TGTGCCAGCAGCCTTGGAGGGGGCGGAAACACCATATATTTT. Its translation: CASSLGGGGNTIYF. Full variable domain (missing parts from reference TRBV7-2 and TRBJ1-3): GAGVSQSPSNKVTEKGKDVELRCDPISGHTALYWYRQSLGQGLEFLIYFQGNSAPDKSGLPSDRFSAERTGGSVSTLTIQRTQQEDSAVYLCASSLGGGGNTIYFGEGSWLTVV.

The chain couples TRBV28 to TRBJ2-6, with D possibly TRBD1 on 8 matching bases. The CDR3 covers 16 residues. Trimming removed 8 bases from V and 2 bases from J, with 16 bases in between. Germline V gives CDR1 MDHEN, CDR2 SYDVKM. The CDR3 spells CASVGQAGAGANVLTF. As DNA, the CDR3 is TGTGCCAGCGTGGGACAGGCGGGAGCTGGGGCCAACGTCCTGACTTTC. Full variable domain (rest looked up from reference TRBV28 and TRBJ2-6): DVKVTQSSRYLVKRTGEKVFLECVQDMDHENMFWYRQDPGLGLRLIYFSYDVKMKEKGDIPEGYSVSREKKERFSLILESASTNQTSMYLCASVGQAGAGANVLTFGAGSRLTVL.

V and J are TRBV4-3 and TRBJ2-1, with 11 bases lining up with TRBD2. Germline loops: CDR1 LGHNA, CDR2 YSLEER. Trimming at V came to 0 bases and at J to 7 bases, leaving 5 bases not matched to a gene. This CDR3 contains 16 residues. The CDR3 DNA is TGCGCCAGCAGCCAAGATAGCGGGAGGGCCGGAAATGAGCAGTTCTTC. Residues: CASSQDSGRAGNEQFF.

The chain joins TRBV11-2 to TRBJ1-6; no clear D. CDR3 length: 15 residues. Germline CDR1 reads SGHAT; CDR2 reads FQNNGV. V was clipped by 3 bases and J by 8 bases, with 14 bases between them. This chain's CDR3 is CASSFENLGDSPLHF. CDR3 in DNA: TGTGCCAGCAGCTTTGAAAACCTAGGAGATTCACCCCTCCACTTT.

The chain carries TRBV27 and TRBJ1-2; 10 bases are a match to TRBD1. Germline V gene sequence: CDR1 MNHEY, CDR2 SMNVEV (reference sequence). The J segment lost 2 bases and the V segment lost 2 bases, leaving 8 bases of the junction unmatched. CDR3 length: 17 amino acids. Written as DNA, the CDR3 is TGTGCCAGCAGTTTAGGGGACAGGGGAAGCAAGAACTATGGCTACACCTTC. Protein product: CASSLGDRGSKNYGYTF.

The rearrangement joins TRBV19 to TRBJ1-3, with D unresolved. This CDR3 is built from 13 residues. V gave up 6 bases and J gave up 4 bases, with 10 bases separating them. Germline V gene data show CDR1 as LNHDA and CDR2 as SQIVND (reference sequence). In nucleotides, the CDR3 is TGTGCCAGTAGATTTGGATCAGGAAACACCATATATTTT. Protein product: CASRFGSGNTIYF.

This rearrangement joins TRBV5-5 to TRBJ2-5; 10 bases are a match to TRBD2. Unmatched junction bases numbered 13, after V lost 0 bases and J lost 5 bases. Germline CDR1 and CDR2: SGHKS and YYEKEE (reference sequence). CDR3 size: 18 residues. The CDR3 bases are TGTGCCAGCAGCTTGGAACTAGCGGGACGGGGGCGTTGGGAGACCCAGTACTTC. Translating gives CASSLELAGRGRWETQYF.

The sample holds a few counts of this clone. This chain joins TRBV19 and TRBJ2-2; TRBD2 matches at 10 bases. CDR1 and CDR2 from the germline V gene are LNHDA and SQIVND (reference sequence). V lost 7 bases to trimming and J lost 7 bases; unmatched junction nucleotides: 15. The CDR3 totals 17 residues. CDR3 in DNA: TGTGCCAGTACCACAGGGACTAGCGACATTTGGGGCGGGGAGCTGTTTTTT. Translating it yields CASTTGTSDIWGGELFF.

The gene calls are TRBV18 and TRBJ2-5; D might be TRBD1 (6 bases). Germline loops: CDR1 KGHSH, CDR2 LQKENI. The CDR3 totals 14 residues. The V end was cut by 5 bases, the J end by 3 bases, with 13 bases between. The DNA of the CDR3 is TGTGCCAGCTCAGCCGGGACATTGAAAGAGACCCAGTACTTC. It yields the protein CASSAGTLKETQYF.

CDR3 sequence (DNA): TGTGCCAGCAGCTTATCTTCTTCGCGGGGGGCTGGAAACACCATATATTTT. It specifies CASSLSSSRGAGNTIYF. The chain joins TRBV7-2 to TRBJ1-3; D is possibly TRBD1 (5 bases). Trimming left V 2 bases short and J 2 bases short, with 16 bases between. The germline gives CDR1 SGHTA, CDR2 FQGNSA. This CDR3 is 17 amino acids long.

The genes are TRBV6-2 or TRBV6-3 and TRBJ2-7; TRBD1 might be the D (6 bases). The CDR3 contains 14 residues. The V and J ends lost 4 bases and 1 base respectively, with 11 bases between them. Per germline, CDR1 MNHEY and CDR2 SVGEGT. The CDR3 bases are TGTGCCAGCAGTTCAGTAAGGGGGTCCTACGAGCAGTACGTC. Its protein product is CASSSVRGSYEQYV.

CDR3 protein: CASSEMGATNYGYTF. The CDR3 DNA reads as TGTGCCAGCAGTGAAATGGGGGCGACTAACTATGGCTACACCTTC. The chain links TRBV6-1 to TRBJ1-2; the D gene is possibly TRBD1 (6 bases). This CDR3 comprises 15 residues. Trimming took off 2 bases at V and 0 bases at J, with 10 bases between the two ends. Germline CDR1 MNHNS, CDR2 SASEGT.